A selection of T cell receptor beta chains follows, all from one sample in a study of shared clonotypes between healthy human individuals. The assay was immunoSEQ multiplex PCR, and TCRdb's table has in-frame clones only and misses some. The sample lists approximately 350,000 clones, 74% occurring once. The sequenced material came from memory CD4+ T cells sorted from blood. Receptor source: a man aged 30-40 years in good health. CDR3s include the opening cysteine and the closing phenylalanine or tryptophan. The order of the fields is clone size, J gene, V gene, D gene, CDR3 DNA, CDR3 protein. A D gene is named only where the DNA matches it firmly. Some rows mark clone size as missing; the rest say once, few, many or name a class of expanded clone.

clone_size: NA; j_call: TRBJ2-7; v_call: TRBV7-9; d_call: NA; cdr3_nt: TGTGCCAGCAGCCTGGGAGTAAGCTACGAGCAGTACTTC; cdr3_aa: CASSLGVSYEQYF
clone_size: NA; j_call: TRBJ2-2; v_call: TRBV6-6; d_call: NA; cdr3_nt: TGTGCCAGCAGTTTGTTTACCAGGGCAACCGGGGAGCTGTTTTTT; cdr3_aa: CASSLFTRATGELFF
clone_size: NA; j_call: TRBJ2-5; v_call: TRBV6-6; d_call: NA; cdr3_nt: TGTGCCAGCAGTTACTCGGGCGGGGTGGAGACCCAGTACTTC; cdr3_aa: CASSYSGGVETQYF
clone_size: NA; j_call: TRBJ2-1; v_call: TRBV9; d_call: NA; cdr3_nt: TGTGCCAGCAGCGCCTTACCCGGGAGTGCGTTTTATGATGAGCAGTTCTTC; cdr3_aa: CASSALPGSAFYDEQFF
clone_size: NA; j_call: TRBJ1-2; v_call: TRBV11-2; d_call: TRBD1; cdr3_nt: TGTGCCAGCAGCCCGACAGGGCCAATTAACTATGGCTACACCTTC; cdr3_aa: CASSPTGPINYGYTF
clone_size: NA; j_call: TRBJ2-3; v_call: TRBV19; d_call: TRBD2; cdr3_nt: TGTGCCAGTAGCCCCGGGGGGGGGCGCACAGATACGCAGTATTTT; cdr3_aa: CASSPGGGRTDTQYF
clone_size: NA; j_call: TRBJ1-4; v_call: TRBV10-2; d_call: TRBD1; cdr3_nt: TGCGCCAGCAGTCGCGACAGGGTCGAAAAACTGTTTTTT; cdr3_aa: CASSRDRVEKLFF
clone_size: NA; j_call: TRBJ1-1; v_call: TRBV10-1; d_call: NA; cdr3_nt: TGCGCCAGCAGTGAATCATCGGGTGTAGGGGGTCTAGGGACTTTCTTT; cdr3_aa: CASSESSGVGGLGTFF
clone_size: once; j_call: TRBJ2-7; v_call: TRBV28; d_call: NA; cdr3_nt: TGTGCCAGCCGGCTGGCGAAAAGCTCCTACGAGCAGTACTTC; cdr3_aa: CASRLAKSSYEQYF
clone_size: NA; j_call: TRBJ1-5; v_call: TRBV6-1; d_call: NA; cdr3_nt: TGTGCCAGCAGGACCTCCTTGGGGGATGCTCAGCCCCAGCATTTT; cdr3_aa: CASRTSLGDAQPQHF
clone_size: NA; j_call: TRBJ1-2; v_call: TRBV28; d_call: NA; cdr3_nt: TGTGCCATCCCTGGGGGCCCCTTAAGTGGGGGCTACACCTTC; cdr3_aa: CAIPGGPLSGGYTF
clone_size: NA; j_call: TRBJ2-2; v_call: TRBV6-1; d_call: NA; cdr3_nt: TGTGCCAGCAGCGGAGCGCGATCCACCGGGGAGCTGTTTTTT; cdr3_aa: CASSGARSTGELFF
clone_size: NA; j_call: TRBJ1-3; v_call: TRBV5-1; d_call: NA; cdr3_nt: TGCGCCAGCAGCCTTTCGGCCTCCTCTGGAAACACCATATATTTT; cdr3_aa: CASSLSASSGNTIYF
clone_size: NA; j_call: TRBJ2-1; v_call: TRBV15; d_call: NA; cdr3_nt: TGTGCCACCAGCTCGAGGAGCTCCTACAATGAGCAGTTCTTC; cdr3_aa: CATSSRSSYNEQFF
clone_size: NA; j_call: TRBJ2-3; v_call: TRBV7-3; d_call: NA; cdr3_nt: TGTGCCAGCAGCTTAAATCCCACACCAACAGATACGCAGTATTTT; cdr3_aa: CASSLNPTPTDTQYF
clone_size: NA; j_call: TRBJ2-5; v_call: TRBV10-2; d_call: TRBD2; cdr3_nt: TGCGCCAGCAGGGGAGCGGGGGAGGGGGCCCAGTACTTC; cdr3_aa: CASRGAGEGAQYF
clone_size: NA; j_call: TRBJ2-7; v_call: TRBV10-3; d_call: TRBD2; cdr3_nt: TGTGCCATCAGTGAGGCATTAGGGACTAGCGGATCCTACGAGCAGTACTTC; cdr3_aa: CAISEALGTSGSYEQYF
clone_size: few; j_call: TRBJ2-7; v_call: TRBV9; d_call: NA; cdr3_nt: TGTGCCAGCAGCTTAGACGTACAGAACTACGAGCAGTACTTC; cdr3_aa: CASSLDVQNYEQYF
clone_size: NA; j_call: TRBJ1-5; v_call: TRBV6-1; d_call: TRBD1; cdr3_nt: TGTGCCAGCAGTTCTATGACAGGGGCCCCAGGGCAGCATTTT; cdr3_aa: CASSSMTGAPGQHF
clone_size: few; j_call: TRBJ1-1; v_call: TRBV5-1; d_call: TRBD1; cdr3_nt: TGCGCCAGCAGCTTGGAACCAGGGACAGGGACCTGGCTCACTGAAGCTTTCTTT; cdr3_aa: CASSLEPGTGTWLTEAFF
clone_size: few; j_call: TRBJ2-7; v_call: TRBV10-3; d_call: NA; cdr3_nt: TGTGCCATCAGTGATGGACGCGGTTACTCCTACGAGCAGTACTTC; cdr3_aa: CAISDGRGYSYEQYF
clone_size: NA; j_call: TRBJ1-2; v_call: TRBV5-4; d_call: TRBD1; cdr3_nt: TGTGCCAGCAGCTTGAGGGACAGGGGGCAAGTCGGGTATGGCTACACCTTC; cdr3_aa: CASSLRDRGQVGYGYTF
clone_size: NA; j_call: TRBJ2-1; v_call: TRBV4-3; d_call: NA; cdr3_nt: TGCGCCAGCAGCCAATCCGGGAACTCCTACAATGAGCAGTTCTTC; cdr3_aa: CASSQSGNSYNEQFF
clone_size: NA; j_call: TRBJ2-3; v_call: TRBV7-9; d_call: NA; cdr3_nt: TGTGCCAGCAGCCCCCCGAGGCCCTCCACAGATACGCAGTATTTT; cdr3_aa: CASSPPRPSTDTQYF
clone_size: NA; j_call: TRBJ2-1; v_call: TRBV19; d_call: TRBD1; cdr3_nt: TGTGCCAGTAGTATTTCAGGGGGCTTTAACGACAATGAGCAGTTCTTC; cdr3_aa: CASSISGGFNDNEQFF
clone_size: NA; j_call: TRBJ2-3; v_call: TRBV27; d_call: NA; cdr3_nt: TGTGCCAGCAGTAAGGAAGGGTTTTACACAGATACGCAGTATTTT; cdr3_aa: CASSKEGFYTDTQYF
clone_size: few; j_call: TRBJ2-2; v_call: TRBV6-5; d_call: NA; cdr3_nt: TGTGCCAGCAGAGCCCTCTCGATAGGCCCCGGGGAGCTGTTTTTT; cdr3_aa: CASRALSIGPGELFF
clone_size: NA; j_call: TRBJ1-1; v_call: TRBV5-6; d_call: TRBD1; cdr3_nt: TGTGCCAGCAGCCCCACAGGGGTGAACACTGAAGCTTTCTTT; cdr3_aa: CASSPTGVNTEAFF
clone_size: NA; j_call: TRBJ2-1; v_call: TRBV4-2; d_call: TRBD2; cdr3_nt: TGTGCCAGCAGCCAAGATGGAACTAGCGGTTACAATGAGCAGTTCTTC; cdr3_aa: CASSQDGTSGYNEQFF